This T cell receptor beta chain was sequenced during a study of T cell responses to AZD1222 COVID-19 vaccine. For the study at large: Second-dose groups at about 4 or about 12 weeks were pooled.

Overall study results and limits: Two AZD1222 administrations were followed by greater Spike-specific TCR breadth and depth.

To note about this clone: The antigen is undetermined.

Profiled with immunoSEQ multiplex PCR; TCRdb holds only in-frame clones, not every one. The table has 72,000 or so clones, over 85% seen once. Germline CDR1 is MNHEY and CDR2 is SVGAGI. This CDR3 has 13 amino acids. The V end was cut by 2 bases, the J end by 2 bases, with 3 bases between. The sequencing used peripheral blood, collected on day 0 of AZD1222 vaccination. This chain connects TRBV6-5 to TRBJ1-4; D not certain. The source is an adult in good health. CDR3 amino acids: CASSYQTNEKLFF. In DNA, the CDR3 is TGTGCCAGCAGTTACCAGACTAATGAAAAACTGTTTTTT.